This is a list of T cell receptor beta chains from one sample in a study of blood T cell repertoires in COVID-19. The data were produced by immunoSEQ multiplex PCR, yet TCRdb's version contains in-frame clones alone and is incomplete. The table lists 130,000 or so clones, about 86% of them singletons. Source material: peripheral blood. These receptors all stem from a woman aged 55-70 years with acute or convalescent COVID-19. Each CDR3 is given with its conserved first and last residue. Each record gives: clone size, J gene, D gene, V gene, CDR3 protein, CDR3 DNA. D genes are given only for firm matches. Size tells how often a clone was seen (once, few, many) or the class of an expanded clone, and some rows leave it out.

clone size: NA
J gene: TRBJ1-1
D gene: NA
V gene: TRBV2
CDR3 protein: CASNPIAGITEAFF
CDR3 DNA: TGTGCCAGCAACCCGATCGCAGGGATCACTGAAGCTTTCTTT

clone size: NA
J gene: TRBJ1-5
D gene: NA
V gene: TRBV30
CDR3 protein: CAWNQGLYQPQHF
CDR3 DNA: TGTGCCTGGAATCAGGGGCTCTATCAGCCCCAGCATTTT

clone size: NA
J gene: TRBJ2-3
D gene: NA
V gene: TRBV6-5
CDR3 protein: CASSSSFGTDTQYF
CDR3 DNA: TGTGCCAGCAGTTCGAGCTTTGGCACAGATACGCAGTATTTT

clone size: once
J gene: TRBJ1-1
D gene: NA
V gene: TRBV28
CDR3 protein: CASSPRQVNTEAFF
CDR3 DNA: TGTGCCAGCAGTCCCAGACAGGTGAACACTGAAGCTTTCTTT

clone size: NA
J gene: TRBJ2-2
D gene: TRBD2
V gene: TRBV28
CDR3 protein: CASSLAGGRSGELFF
CDR3 DNA: TGTGCCAGCAGTTTAGCGGGGGGGCGCTCCGGGGAGCTGTTTTTT

clone size: NA
J gene: TRBJ1-2
D gene: NA
V gene: TRBV5-5
CDR3 protein: CASSSNEDSYGYTF
CDR3 DNA: TGTGCCAGCAGCTCCAACGAGGACAGCTATGGCTACACCTTC

clone size: NA
J gene: TRBJ2-5
D gene: NA
V gene: TRBV2
CDR3 protein: CASTEVGVATTYQETQYF
CDR3 DNA: TGTGCCAGCACCGAAGTCGGGGTGGCTACAACGTACCAAGAGACCCAGTACTTC

clone size: once
J gene: TRBJ2-1
D gene: NA
V gene: TRBV12-3/TRBV12-4
CDR3 protein: CASRPPSNEQFF
CDR3 DNA: TGTGCCAGCAGGCCCCCTAGTAATGAGCAGTTCTTC

clone size: NA
J gene: TRBJ2-3
D gene: NA
V gene: TRBV15
CDR3 protein: CATSRDMPTLGTDTQYF
CDR3 DNA: TGTGCCACCAGCAGAGATATGCCTACACTAGGCACAGATACGCAGTATTTT

clone size: NA
J gene: TRBJ2-3
D gene: TRBD1
V gene: TRBV9
CDR3 protein: CASSDGTGGDTQYF
CDR3 DNA: TGTGCCAGCAGCGACGGGACAGGGGGTGATACGCAGTATTTT

clone size: NA
J gene: TRBJ2-5
D gene: NA
V gene: TRBV2
CDR3 protein: CASSKESGQETQYF
CDR3 DNA: TGTGCCAGCAGTAAAGAGAGCGGGCAAGAGACCCAGTACTTC

clone size: few
J gene: TRBJ2-1
D gene: TRBD2
V gene: TRBV29-1
CDR3 protein: CSVAGLAGGPEQFF
CDR3 DNA: TGCAGCGTTGCGGGACTAGCGGGGGGCCCTGAGCAGTTCTTC

clone size: NA
J gene: TRBJ2-3
D gene: TRBD2
V gene: TRBV6-4
CDR3 protein: CASSLGAGGADTQYF
CDR3 DNA: TGTGCCAGCAGCCTAGGGGCGGGGGGAGCAGATACGCAGTATTTT

clone size: few
J gene: TRBJ2-5
D gene: NA
V gene: TRBV7-8
CDR3 protein: CASSPGETQYF
CDR3 DNA: TGTGCCAGCAGCCCCGGAGAGACCCAGTACTTC

clone size: NA
J gene: TRBJ2-7
D gene: TRBD1
V gene: TRBV4-2
CDR3 protein: CASSPEDRVHEQYF
CDR3 DNA: TGTGCCAGCAGCCCAGAGGACAGGGTCCACGAGCAGTACTTC

clone size: few
J gene: TRBJ2-1
D gene: NA
V gene: TRBV5-6
CDR3 protein: CASSAPADYNEQFF
CDR3 DNA: TGTGCCAGCAGCGCCCCCGCGGACTACAATGAGCAGTTCTTC

clone size: NA
J gene: TRBJ1-2
D gene: NA
V gene: TRBV20-1
CDR3 protein: CSLTDSPVNF
CDR3 DNA: TGCAGTTTAACGGACAGTCCTGTGAACTTC

clone size: NA
J gene: TRBJ2-3
D gene: TRBD2
V gene: TRBV28
CDR3 protein: CASSVPGGPATDTQYF
CDR3 DNA: TGTGCCAGCAGCGTCCCGGGGGGTCCAGCCACAGATACGCAGTATTTT

clone size: few
J gene: TRBJ2-7
D gene: NA
V gene: TRBV27
CDR3 protein: CASSSSSYEQYF
CDR3 DNA: TGTGCCAGCAGTTCGAGCTCCTACGAGCAGTACTTC

clone size: NA
J gene: TRBJ2-1
D gene: NA
V gene: TRBV30
CDR3 protein: CAWSFTRTSPSSYNEQFF
CDR3 DNA: TGTGCCTGGAGTTTCACTAGAACTAGCCCGAGCTCCTACAATGAGCAGTTCTTC

clone size: NA
J gene: TRBJ2-2
D gene: NA
V gene: TRBV2
CDR3 protein: CASRPVGGRTGELFF
CDR3 DNA: TGTGCCAGCAGGCCTGTGGGGGGGCGGACCGGGGAGCTGTTTTTT

clone size: NA
J gene: TRBJ2-3
D gene: TRBD2
V gene: TRBV5-4
CDR3 protein: CASSPIPLAGGRQYF
CDR3 DNA: TGTGCCAGCAGCCCTATACCACTAGCGGGGGGAAGGCAGTATTTT

clone size: NA
J gene: TRBJ1-2
D gene: NA
V gene: TRBV5-6
CDR3 protein: CASSPGLRAYGYTF
CDR3 DNA: TGTGCCAGCAGCCCGGGTCTCAGGGCCTATGGCTACACCTTC

clone size: NA
J gene: TRBJ1-2
D gene: NA
V gene: TRBV7-2
CDR3 protein: CASSLGPLIYYGYTF
CDR3 DNA: TGTGCCAGCAGCTTGGGGCCCCTTATTTACTATGGCTACACCTTC

clone size: NA
J gene: TRBJ2-2
D gene: NA
V gene: TRBV6-5
CDR3 protein: CASRPDRSTGELFF
CDR3 DNA: TGTGCCAGCAGACCCGACAGGAGCACCGGGGAGCTGTTTTTT

clone size: few
J gene: TRBJ1-3
D gene: TRBD1
V gene: TRBV18
CDR3 protein: CASSKGTAPSGNTIYF
CDR3 DNA: TGTGCCAGCTCAAAGGGGACAGCCCCCTCTGGAAACACCATATATTTT

clone size: NA
J gene: TRBJ1-1
D gene: TRBD1
V gene: TRBV30
CDR3 protein: CAWRDRGDTEAFF
CDR3 DNA: TGTGCCTGGAGAGACAGGGGGGACACTGAAGCTTTCTTT

clone size: NA
J gene: TRBJ2-7
D gene: TRBD1
V gene: TRBV19
CDR3 protein: CASSFLSGTGVEQYF
CDR3 DNA: TGTGCCAGTAGTTTCCTATCCGGGACAGGGGTCGAGCAGTACTTC

clone size: NA
J gene: TRBJ2-2
D gene: NA
V gene: TRBV16
CDR3 protein: CASSQFKGLPFDTGELFF
CDR3 DNA: TGTGCCAGCAGCCAATTTAAGGGGCTGCCGTTTGACACCGGGGAGCTGTTTTTT

clone size: NA
J gene: TRBJ2-2
D gene: NA
V gene: TRBV7-3
CDR3 protein: CASTDTGELFF
CDR3 DNA: TGTGCCAGCACCGACACCGGGGAGCTGTTTTTT

clone size: few
J gene: TRBJ1-1
D gene: TRBD1
V gene: TRBV9
CDR3 protein: CASSVRPLHQGANTEAFF
CDR3 DNA: TGTGCCAGCAGCGTAAGACCTTTACACCAGGGGGCGAACACTGAAGCTTTCTTT

clone size: NA
J gene: TRBJ2-7
D gene: TRBD1
V gene: TRBV3-1/TRBV3-2
CDR3 protein: CASSQDGRGWYEQYF
CDR3 DNA: TGTGCCAGCAGCCAAGATGGCAGGGGGTGGTACGAGCAGTACTTC

clone size: NA
J gene: TRBJ2-6
D gene: NA
V gene: TRBV19
CDR3 protein: CASSMDRTANVLTF
CDR3 DNA: TGTGCCAGTAGTATGGACCGGACAGCCAACGTCCTGACTTTC

clone size: NA
J gene: TRBJ2-3
D gene: TRBD1
V gene: TRBV25-1
CDR3 protein: CASSLGTGRGTDTQYF
CDR3 DNA: TGTGCCAGCAGTCTCGGGACAGGGAGAGGGACAGATACGCAGTATTTT

clone size: once
J gene: TRBJ1-3
D gene: TRBD1
V gene: TRBV2
CDR3 protein: CAGTGSGNTIYF
CDR3 DNA: TGTGCCGGGACAGGCTCTGGAAACACCATATATTTT

clone size: NA
J gene: TRBJ1-2
D gene: NA
V gene: TRBV11-2
CDR3 protein: CASSLAGPRGGRDGYTF
CDR3 DNA: TGTGCCAGCAGCTTAGCGGGCCCCAGAGGAGGAAGGGATGGCTACACCTTC

clone size: NA
J gene: TRBJ1-1
D gene: NA
V gene: TRBV4-3
CDR3 protein: CASSQDARVMNTEAFF
CDR3 DNA: TGCGCCAGCAGCCAAGATGCCAGGGTGATGAACACTGAAGCTTTCTTT

clone size: NA
J gene: TRBJ1-2
D gene: TRBD1
V gene: TRBV7-2
CDR3 protein: CASSLDRGQRGYTF
CDR3 DNA: TGTGCCAGCAGCTTAGACAGGGGGCAAAGAGGCTACACCTTC

clone size: once
J gene: TRBJ1-2
D gene: NA
V gene: TRBV5-4
CDR3 protein: CASSLGRGDPNYGYTF
CDR3 DNA: TGTGCCAGCAGCTTGGGGCGCGGGGATCCTAACTATGGCTACACCTTC

clone size: NA
J gene: TRBJ1-5
D gene: NA
V gene: TRBV3-1/TRBV3-2
CDR3 protein: CASSHRESNQPQHF
CDR3 DNA: TGTGCCAGCAGCCACCGGGAAAGCAATCAGCCCCAGCATTTT

clone size: NA
J gene: TRBJ2-3
D gene: TRBD2
V gene: TRBV18
CDR3 protein: CASSPGLAGSLDTQYF
CDR3 DNA: TGTGCCAGCTCACCGGGACTAGCGGGGAGTCTAGATACGCAGTATTTT

clone size: NA
J gene: TRBJ2-1
D gene: TRBD2
V gene: TRBV7-9
CDR3 protein: CASSLVMEAGGPPNEQFF
CDR3 DNA: TGTGCCAGCAGCTTAGTTATGGAGGCGGGGGGCCCCCCCAATGAGCAGTTCTTC

clone size: NA
J gene: TRBJ2-1
D gene: TRBD2
V gene: TRBV30
CDR3 protein: CAWSPGLAVNEQFF
CDR3 DNA: TGTGCCTGGAGTCCGGGACTAGCGGTCAATGAGCAGTTCTTC

clone size: NA
J gene: TRBJ1-1
D gene: NA
V gene: TRBV18
CDR3 protein: CASSDDRNTEAFF
CDR3 DNA: TGTGCCAGCTCAGACGACAGGAACACTGAAGCTTTCTTT

clone size: NA
J gene: TRBJ1-5
D gene: TRBD1
V gene: TRBV4-1
CDR3 protein: CASSQTGGDRGFQPQHF
CDR3 DNA: TGCGCCAGCAGCCAAACCGGGGGGGACAGGGGGTTTCAGCCCCAGCATTTT

clone size: NA
J gene: TRBJ2-2
D gene: NA
V gene: TRBV29-1
CDR3 protein: CSVAGLANTGELFF
CDR3 DNA: TGCAGCGTTGCTGGTCTAGCTAACACCGGGGAGCTGTTTTTT

clone size: NA
J gene: TRBJ1-1
D gene: TRBD1
V gene: TRBV18
CDR3 protein: CASSTVTGGNGNTEAFF
CDR3 DNA: TGTGCCAGCTCAACCGTAACAGGGGGCAACGGGAACACTGAAGCTTTCTTT

clone size: few
J gene: TRBJ1-4
D gene: NA
V gene: TRBV6-5
CDR3 protein: CASILGQGYEKLFF
CDR3 DNA: NA

clone size: NA
J gene: TRBJ1-2
D gene: NA
V gene: TRBV4-1
CDR3 protein: CASSQGRARGDYGYTF
CDR3 DNA: TGCGCCAGCAGCCAAGGCCGAGCCAGGGGAGACTATGGCTACACCTTC

clone size: NA
J gene: TRBJ1-4
D gene: NA
V gene: TRBV2
CDR3 protein: CASSEQGATNEKLFF
CDR3 DNA: TGTGCCAGCAGTGAACAGGGCGCTACTAATGAAAAACTGTTTTTT